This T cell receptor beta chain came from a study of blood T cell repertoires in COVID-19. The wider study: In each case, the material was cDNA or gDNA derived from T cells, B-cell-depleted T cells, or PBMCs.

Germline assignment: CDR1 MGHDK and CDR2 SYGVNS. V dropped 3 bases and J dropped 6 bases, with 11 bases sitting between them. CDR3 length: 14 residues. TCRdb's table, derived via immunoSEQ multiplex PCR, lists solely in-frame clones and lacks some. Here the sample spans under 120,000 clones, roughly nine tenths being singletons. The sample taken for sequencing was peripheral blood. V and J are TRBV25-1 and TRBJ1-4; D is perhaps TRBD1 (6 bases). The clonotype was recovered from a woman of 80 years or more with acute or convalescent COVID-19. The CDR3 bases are TGTGCCAGCAGTGAGTGGCAGGGGTATGAAAAACTGTTTTTT. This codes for CASSEWQGYEKLFF.